The 9 T cell receptor beta chains presented below share a single source sample, sequenced in a study of cytomegalovirus exposure and HLA in healthy donors. In the PCR, 60 Vbeta and 13 Jbeta primers were used. Clones were read by immunoSEQ multiplex PCR, and TCRdb kept only the in-frame ones, dropping some. Recorded for this sample: around 100,000 clones. Sequences were obtained from PBMCs. The receptors shown here come from a man aged 25 to 40 in good health and CMV-seronegative.

The chain carries TRBV6-1 and TRBJ1-2; the D gene is possibly TRBD1 (5 bases). Trimming pared 2 bases from V and 4 bases from J, leaving 11 bases between. Germline CDR1 and CDR2: MNHNS and SASEGT. CDR3 length equals 14 residues. This CDR3 reads CASSERGSLYGYTF. The CDR3 DNA reads as TGTGCCAGCAGTGAAAGGGGCAGTCTCTATGGCTACACCTTC.

The chain joins TRBV2 to TRBJ2-5; TRBD2 is a possible D gene (5 bases). Trimming removed 7 bases from V and 4 bases from J, with 13 bases in between. This CDR3 has 13 residues. CDR1 SNHLY and CDR2 FYNNEI come from the germline V gene. This CDR3 is CASIGSGGETQYF. The CDR3 region has the DNA TGTGCCAGCATCGGCAGCGGAGGAGAGACCCAGTACTTC.

The chain combines TRBV21-1 with TRBJ2-5; TRBD1 is taken as the D call from the table, unchecked against the DNA. TRBV21-1 has pseudogene status. The CDR3 contains 14 residues. CDR3 in amino acids: CASSYQGLQETQYF. Written as DNA, the CDR3 is TGTGCCAGCAGCTACCAGGGGCTTCAAGAGACCCAGTACTTC.

This chain uses TRBV19 with TRBJ1-3; TRBD1 is a possible D gene (6 bases). V lost 7 bases to trimming and J lost 0 bases, with 13 bases between them. CDR1 LNHDA and CDR2 SQIVND come from the germline V gene (reference sequence). The CDR3 is made up of 15 amino acids. The CDR3 is CASTLQGGSGNTIYF. The CDR3 DNA sequence: TGTGCCAGTACCTTGCAAGGGGGCTCTGGAAACACCATATATTTT.

The CDR3 nucleotides read TGTGCCAGCAGCTTAGATGGCAACACAGATACGCAGTATTTT. Protein sequence: CASSLDGNTDTQYF. The chain carries TRBV11-3 and TRBJ2-3, with unresolved D. Trimming shortened V by 0 bases and J by 2 bases, and 6 bases separated the two germline ends. Germline V lookup: CDR1 SGHNT, CDR2 YENEEA. The CDR3 length is 14 residues.

The chain employs TRBV5-1 and TRBJ2-1; 9 bases align to TRBD2. The ends lost 4 bases at V and 9 bases at J; junction bases unmatched: 20. Per germline, CDR1 SGHRS and CDR2 YFSETQ. This CDR3 region has 18 residues. CDR3 protein: CASSVKVRGGKGWGEQFF. In nucleotides, the CDR3 is TGCGCCAGCAGCGTAAAGGTGCGGGGGGGCAAGGGGTGGGGTGAGCAGTTCTTC.

The CDR3 bases are TGTGCCAGCAGTTACACCGGGGGGGGGTCCTACGAGCAGTACTTC. It specifies CASSYTGGGSYEQYF. This sequence joins TRBV6-6 and TRBJ2-7; 8 bases are a match to TRBD2. The CDR3 length is 15 residues. In germline, CDR1 is MNHNY, CDR2 SVGAGI (reference sequence). The J segment lost 1 base and the V segment lost 2 bases, leaving 4 bases of the junction unmatched.

The chain uses TRBV30 and TRBJ2-2; D not certain. CDR3 length: 11 amino acids. Germline V gene lookup returns CDR1 GTSNPN and CDR2 SVGIG (reference sequence). The V gene lost 4 bases and the J gene lost 5 bases, with 5 bases spanning the gap. The chain's CDR3 is CAWTQTGELFF. The CDR3 nucleotides are TGTGCCTGGACACAGACCGGGGAGCTGTTTTTT.

The rearrangement links TRBV10-3 to TRBJ2-5, with 9 bases matching TRBD2. The V and J ends lost 0 bases and 0 bases, in that order; junction bases with no gene match: 11. Germline V CDR1 and CDR2: ENHRY, SYGVKD. The CDR3 contains 19 residues. CDR3 sequence reads: CAISESARVKRGDQETQYF. DNA of the CDR3: TGTGCCATCAGTGAGTCGGCGCGCGTCAAGCGGGGGGACCAAGAGACCCAGTACTTC.